This record covers a single T cell receptor (beta chain). The CDR3 regions of TCR beta were amplified from RNA transcripts. With the HTBI primer set, the TCR CDR3 went through a first round of RT-PCR. TCRdb reprocessed the multiplex PCR reads with MiXCR, giving one entry per CDR3 protein. The sample yields about 340,000 distinct CDR3 sequences, about 18% seen once. These data are taken from a study of T cells in Graves' hyperthyroidism and ophthalmopathy. Diagnosis rested on symptoms, serum thyroxine and TRAb, thyroid ultrasound, and orbital computed tomography. Per germline, CDR1 LNHDA and CDR2 SQIVND (reference sequence). V shed 3 bases and J shed 1 base, with 6 bases lying between them. The CDR3 runs 13 residues.

Sequencing input: blood. V gene TRBV19 combines with J gene TRBJ1-1; D call uncertain. This clonotype was sampled from a woman in her 50s with Graves' hyperthyroidism. CDR3 sequence: CASSMTRNTEAFF. DNA of the CDR3: TGTGCCAGTAGTATGACACGGAACACTGAAGCTTTCTTT.